This passage covers 10 T cell receptor beta chains from one sample sequenced in a study of T-cell reconstitution after alpha-beta-depleted transplantation in children. As it was prepared, the TCRbeta library received unique molecular identifiers. TCRdb reprocessed the PCR reads via MiXCR and lists one record per CDR3 protein. Of about 300,000 distinct CDR3 sequences listed, over 9.5% were seen once; the top ten hold 7.5%. The starting material was PBMCs, obtained before TCRalphabeta/CD19-depleted stem cell transplant. Receptors originate from a boy younger than two with acute myeloid leukemia, due to receive a stem cell transplant.

This clonotype has a count of ten or more. The chain has TRBV7-2 and TRBJ2-2, with a weak D call TRBD2 (5 bases). The CDR3 runs to 15 residues. The germline gives CDR1 SGHTA, CDR2 FQGNSA. Deletions cut 7 bases from V and 5 bases from J, with 17 bases between. This CDR3 reads CASISDPEGTGELFF. CDR3 DNA sequence: TGTGCCAGCATCTCAGACCCCGAGGGAACCGGGGAGCTGTTTTTT.

This clonotype was counted ten times or more. The chain carries TRBV29-1 and TRBJ1-3, with D maybe TRBD1 (5 bases). V dropped 4 bases and J dropped 0 bases, with 10 bases sitting between them. CDR3 length: 14 residues. Germline CDR1 reads SQVTM; CDR2 reads ANQGSEA. This CDR3 reads CSVALGHSGNTIYF. The DNA of the CDR3 is TGCAGCGTTGCTCTGGGGCACTCTGGAAACACCATATATTTT.

This clonotype came up many times. The gene calls are TRBV20-1 and TRBJ2-7, with TRBD2 matching 11 bases. CDR1 is DFQATT, CDR2 SNEGSKA, per germline (reference sequence). The ends lost 3 bases at V and 4 bases at J; junction bases unmatched: 2. The length of the CDR3 is 13 residues. The chain's CDR3 is CSARPSGRYEQYF. The CDR3 region has the DNA TGCAGTGCTAGGCCTAGCGGGAGGTACGAGCAGTACTTC.

About this clonotype: The germline gene is not matched at one end of the junction; a read error may be the cause. The CDR3 DNA reads TGTTCCAGCAGCTTAGTAGGGGATGGCAAAAACATTCAGTACTTC. Translation gives CSSSLVGDGKNIQYF. The chain recombines TRBV7-6 with TRBJ2-4, with D possibly being TRBD1 (5 bases). Germline assignment: CDR1 SGHVS and CDR2 FNYEAQ. The CDR3 totals 15 residues.

This clonotype has ten or more counts. The gene calls are TRBV6-2 or TRBV6-3 and TRBJ2-7; 11 nucleotides agree with TRBD2. The CDR3 extends over 15 amino acids. Per the germline V gene, CDR1 is MNHEY and CDR2 is SVGEGT. V gave up 5 bases and J gave up 4 bases; unmatched junction bases: 7. CDR3 sequence reads: CASSQQLAGGYEQYF. The CDR3 DNA sequence: TGTGCCAGCAGTCAACAGCTAGCGGGAGGTTACGAGCAGTACTTC.

This clonotype was counted many times. V and J are TRBV4-2 and TRBJ2-2; D is ambiguous. The CDR3 loop spans 16 amino acids. From germline, CDR1 is LGHNA and CDR2 YNFKEQ. Between the trimmed V and J ends, which lost 0 bases and 6 bases, there was a span of 14 bases. CDR3 region: CASSQDTPTLAGELFF. In DNA form, the CDR3 reads TGTGCCAGCAGCCAAGATACCCCCACCCTGGCCGGGGAGCTGTTTTTT.

The table lists this clonotype with many counts. The chain links TRBV12-3 or TRBV12-4 to TRBJ2-7, with 7 bases fitting TRBD1. The CDR3 is made up of 14 amino acids. The J segment lost 2 bases and the V segment lost 2 bases, leaving 3 bases of the junction unmatched. CDR3 region: CASSLRGQAYEQYF. The DNA for the CDR3 is TGTGCCAGCAGTTTACGCGGACAGGCCTACGAGCAGTACTTC.

This clonotype has just a few counts. This chain connects TRBV28 to TRBJ1-2; D is unresolved. Per the germline V gene, CDR1 is MDHEN and CDR2 is SYDVKM. Between the trimmed V and J ends, which lost 3 bases and 2 bases, there was a span of 7 bases. The CDR3 consists of 13 residues. The CDR3 DNA sequence: TGTGCCAGCAGTTTTCTGGGCAACTATGGCTACACCTTC. This sequence encodes CASSFLGNYGYTF.

This clonotype appeared many times. The genes are TRBV5-6 and TRBJ2-3; no clear D gene. The CDR3 has 14 amino acids. Looked up from germline, CDR1 is SGHDT and CDR2 is YYEEEE. Trimming removed 4 bases from V and 4 bases from J, with 13 bases in between. This CDR3 is CASSPGPGSDTQYF. In DNA, the CDR3 is TGTGCCAGCAGCCCGGGCCCAGGTTCAGATACGCAGTATTTT.

Notes on this clonotype: Given a much more abundant clone one base away, this may be a read error. This chain joins TRBV4-2 and TRBJ2-7; 10 positions match TRBD2. CDR1 LGHNA and CDR2 YNFKEQ come from the germline V gene. V shed 2 bases, J shed 5 bases, and the junction held 9 bases outside the gene matches. The CDR3 runs 16 residues. The CDR3 DNA reads TGTGCCAGCAGCCAACTGGGACTAGCGCGAGTCGACGAGCAGTACTTC. This codes for CASSQLGLARVDEQYF.